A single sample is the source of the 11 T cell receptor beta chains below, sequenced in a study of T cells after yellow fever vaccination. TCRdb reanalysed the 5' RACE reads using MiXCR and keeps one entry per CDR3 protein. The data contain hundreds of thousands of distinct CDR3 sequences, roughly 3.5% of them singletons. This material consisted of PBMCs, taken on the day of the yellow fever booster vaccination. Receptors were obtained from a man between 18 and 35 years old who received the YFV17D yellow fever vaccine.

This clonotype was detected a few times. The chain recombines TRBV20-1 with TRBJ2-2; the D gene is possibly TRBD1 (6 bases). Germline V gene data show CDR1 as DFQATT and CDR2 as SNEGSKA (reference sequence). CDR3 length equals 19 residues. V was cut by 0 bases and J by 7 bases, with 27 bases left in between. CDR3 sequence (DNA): TGCAGTGCTAGAGATCGGGGAGTGAGAAGAGGGGGATTGGTCGGGGAGCTGTTTTTT. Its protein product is CSARDRGVRRGGLVGELFF.

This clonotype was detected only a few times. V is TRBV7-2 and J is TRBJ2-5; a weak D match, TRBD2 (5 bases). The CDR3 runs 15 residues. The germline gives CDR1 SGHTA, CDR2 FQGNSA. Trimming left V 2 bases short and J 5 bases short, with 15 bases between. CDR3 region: CASSLLARTGETQYF. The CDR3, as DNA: TGTGCCAGCAGCTTACTAGCAAGAACGGGTGAGACCCAGTACTTC.

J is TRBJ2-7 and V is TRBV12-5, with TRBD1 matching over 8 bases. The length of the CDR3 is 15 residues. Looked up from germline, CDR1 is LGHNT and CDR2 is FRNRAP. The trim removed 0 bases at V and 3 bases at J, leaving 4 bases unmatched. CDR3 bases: TGTGCTAGTGGTTTGGTATCCGACAGGGGCTACGAGCAGTACTTC. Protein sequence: CASGLVSDRGYEQYF.

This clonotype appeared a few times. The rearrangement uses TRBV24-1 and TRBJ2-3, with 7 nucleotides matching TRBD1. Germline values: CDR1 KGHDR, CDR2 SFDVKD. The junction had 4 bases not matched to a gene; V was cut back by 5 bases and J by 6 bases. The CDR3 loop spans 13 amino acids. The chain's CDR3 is CATSAGQADTQYF. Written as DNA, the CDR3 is TGTGCCACCAGTGCAGGACAGGCGGATACGCAGTATTTT.

This CDR3 reads CASIRQGRSTDTQYF. CDR3 coding DNA: TGTGCCAGCATCCGACAGGGGAGGAGCACAGATACGCAGTATTTT. This rearrangement joins TRBV5-6 to TRBJ2-3; 8 bases map to TRBD1. V dropped 6 bases and J dropped 0; count of bases not matched to a gene: 6. Germline V gives CDR1 SGHDT, CDR2 YYEEEE. This CDR3 comprises 15 residues.

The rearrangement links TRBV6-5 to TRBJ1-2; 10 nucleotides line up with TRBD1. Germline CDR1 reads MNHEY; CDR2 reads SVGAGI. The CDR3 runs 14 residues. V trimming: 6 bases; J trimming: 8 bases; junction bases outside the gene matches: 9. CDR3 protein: CASSPPGQGIGYTF. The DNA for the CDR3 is TGTGCCAGCAGCCCTCCGGGACAGGGGATCGGCTACACCTTC.

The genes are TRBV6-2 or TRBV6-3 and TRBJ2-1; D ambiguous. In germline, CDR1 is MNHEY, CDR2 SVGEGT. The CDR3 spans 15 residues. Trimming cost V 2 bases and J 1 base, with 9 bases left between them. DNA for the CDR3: TGTGCCAGCAGTTACGGGCACCCTTCCTACAATGAGCAGTTCTTC. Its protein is CASSYGHPSYNEQFF.

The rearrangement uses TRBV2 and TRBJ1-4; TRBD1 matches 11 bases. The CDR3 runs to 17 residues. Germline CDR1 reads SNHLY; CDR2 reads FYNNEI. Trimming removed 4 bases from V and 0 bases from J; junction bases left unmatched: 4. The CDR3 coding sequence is TGTGCCAGCAGTGCTTCGGGACAGGGGGCAACTAATGAAAAACTGTTTTTT. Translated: CASSASGQGATNEKLFF.

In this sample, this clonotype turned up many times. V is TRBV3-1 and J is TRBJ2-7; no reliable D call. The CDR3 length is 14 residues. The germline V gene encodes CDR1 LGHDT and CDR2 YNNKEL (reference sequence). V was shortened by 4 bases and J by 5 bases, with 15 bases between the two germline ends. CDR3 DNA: TGTGCCAGCAGCCCTCAGGTTAGCTCTCACGAGCAGTACGTC. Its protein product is CASSPQVSSHEQYV.

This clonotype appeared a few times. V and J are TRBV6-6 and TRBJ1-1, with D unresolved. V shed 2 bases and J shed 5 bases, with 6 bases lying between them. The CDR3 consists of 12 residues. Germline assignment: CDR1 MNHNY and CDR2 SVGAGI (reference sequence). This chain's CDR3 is CASSYMGTEAFF. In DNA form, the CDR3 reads TGTGCCAGCAGTTACATGGGGACTGAAGCTTTCTTT.

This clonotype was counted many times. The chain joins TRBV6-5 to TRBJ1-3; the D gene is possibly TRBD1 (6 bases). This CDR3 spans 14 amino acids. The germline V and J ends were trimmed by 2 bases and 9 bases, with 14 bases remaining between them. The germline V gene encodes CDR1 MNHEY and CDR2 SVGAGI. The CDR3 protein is CASSYGQIKGTIYF. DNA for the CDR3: TGTGCCAGCAGTTACGGACAGATAAAGGGCACCATATATTTT.